The source of this T cell receptor (beta chain) is a study of blood T cell repertoires in COVID-19. Study overall: There were acute and convalescent COVID-19 samples, and they came from the United States, Italy and Spain. Nucleic acid was either cDNA or gDNA, and it came from T cells, B-cell-depleted T cells, or PBMCs.

Authors' data handling: Nucleated cell number was recorded as an estimate derived from reference gene primer amplification. TCRdb's table, derived via immunoSEQ multiplex PCR, lists solely in-frame clones and lacks some. V and J calls plus clone size are reproduced from that table; the DNA served to infer D and trimming. Among about 140,000 clones listed, over 80% were seen once. The trim removed 1 base at V and 9 bases at J, leaving 9 bases unmatched. The CDR3 extends over 15 amino acids. Germline CDR1 and CDR2: MNHEY and SVGEGT. Sequencing was done on a sample of peripheral blood. The clonotype was recovered from a woman older than 75 with acute or convalescent COVID-19. The chain recombines TRBV6-2 or TRBV6-3 with TRBJ2-1; 7 bases are shared with TRBD2. Here the CDR3 reads CASSYLTGGRVEQFF. In DNA, the CDR3 is TGTGCCAGCAGTTACTTGACGGGGGGACGAGTTGAGCAGTTCTTC.